This TCR beta chain was captured by sequencing in a study of glioma-infiltrating T cells. The iRepertoire nested amplicon-rescue multiplex PCR amplified TCR alpha and beta CDR3s from RNA. Tissue mRNA or PBMC total RNA, about 95-450 ng, went into one-step reverse transcription and amplification. One entry per CDR3 protein, called by TCRdb with MiXCR from the multiplex PCR reads. This sample has some 93,000 distinct CDR3 sequences; about 37% occur once, and the top ten carry around two fifths. V was cut by 0 bases and J by 5 bases, with 10 bases left in between. The CDR3 loop spans 14 amino acids. CDR1 is DFQATT and CDR2 is SNEGSKA in the germline V gene (reference sequence). This clonotype was detected many times.

The chain carries TRBV20-1 and TRBJ1-4; D is possibly TRBD1 (5 bases). The TCR comes from a human donor with low-grade glioma or glioblastoma, undergoing nonglioma brain surgery, or in good health (not recorded which). Specimen: glioma tissue, nonneoplastic brain tissue, or PBMCs (not recorded which). CDR3 region: CSARDFTGNEKLFF. The DNA of the CDR3 is TGCAGTGCTAGAGATTTCACAGGCAATGAAAAACTGTTTTTT.